Presented here are 9 T cell receptor beta chains from one specimen sequenced in a study of blood T cell repertoires in COVID-19. Method: immunoSEQ multiplex PCR; TCRdb's copy keeps in-frame clones and lacks some. This sample carries about 170,000 clones, approximately 90% of them seen once, and the ten largest clones take more than 1.5%. The specimen was peripheral blood. The receptors stem from a woman aged 45-65 years with acute or convalescent COVID-19.

The chain recombines TRBV6-5 with TRBJ1-6; D might be TRBD1 (5 bases). V was trimmed by 5 bases and J by 7 bases, leaving 12 bases between them. This CDR3 contains 14 residues. Germline V lookup: CDR1 MNHEY, CDR2 SVGAGI. The CDR3, as DNA: TGTGCCAGCAGTCCCGGGACTCCGAATTCACCCCTCCACTTT. Translation: CASSPGTPNSPLHF.

This chain uses TRBV19 with TRBJ2-5; TRBD2 is a possible D gene (7 bases). The CDR3 is 14 amino acids. Germline V gives CDR1 LNHDA, CDR2 SQIVND (reference sequence). Trimming stripped 6 bases from V and 1 base from J, with 12 bases between. The chain's CDR3 is CASSEGGAQETQYF. CDR3 bases: TGTGCCAGTAGCGAGGGGGGGGCCCAAGAGACCCAGTACTTC.

Only a few counts were recorded for this clone. The gene calls are TRBV13 and TRBJ2-2, with 12 bases matching TRBD1. CDR3 length: 17 amino acids. Germline loops: CDR1 PRHDT, CDR2 FYEKMQ (reference sequence). V lost 5 bases to trimming and J lost 8 bases; unmatched junction nucleotides: 12. The CDR3 loop reads CASSATGTGGGRGELFF. The CDR3, as DNA: TGTGCCAGCAGCGCCACCGGGACAGGGGGCGGTAGGGGGGAGCTGTTTTTT. Filled out from reference TRBV13 and TRBJ2-2, the complete variable domain reads AAGVIQSPRHLIKEKRETATLKCYPIPRHDTVYWYQQGPGQDPQFLISFYEKMQSDKGSIPDRFSAQQFSDYHSELNMSSLELGDSALYFCASSATGTGGGRGELFFGEGSRLTVL.

This chain connects TRBV9 to TRBJ1-6; D gene unclear. Trimming took 4 bases from V and 3 from J, leaving 8 bases between them. The CDR3 loop spans 14 amino acids. Germline V gives CDR1 SGDLS, CDR2 YYNGEE. CDR3 sequence reads: CASSLGDYNSPLHF. The CDR3 DNA follows: TGTGCCAGCAGCCTCGGGGACTATAATTCACCCCTCCACTTT.

The table lists this clone with a few counts. This sequence joins TRBV4-3 and TRBJ1-3; unclear D gene. The CDR3 covers 16 residues. Germline CDR1 LGHNA, CDR2 YSLEER. Trimming shortened V by 1 base and J by 0 bases, and 10 bases separated the two germline ends. DNA of the CDR3: TGCGCCAGCAGCCAAGGGACGGGAAACTCTGGAAACACCATATATTTT. It specifies CASSQGTGNSGNTIYF.

The genes are TRBV5-1 and TRBJ2-2; D perhaps matches TRBD2 (5 bases). The CDR3 has 15 residues. CDR1 SGHRS and CDR2 YFSETQ come from the germline V gene. Trimming took 3 bases from V and 0 from J, leaving 9 bases between them. The CDR3 DNA is TGCGCCAGCAGCTGGACTTGGCCGAACACCGGGGAGCTGTTTTTT. It yields the protein CASSWTWPNTGELFF.

This rearrangement joins TRBV29-1 to TRBJ2-1, with D maybe TRBD1 (6 bases). The CDR3 runs to 11 residues. Germline V CDR1 and CDR2: SQVTM, ANQGSEA. V shed 4 bases and J shed 10 bases, with 11 bases lying between them. DNA for the CDR3: TGCAGCGTTGGCAGGGGTAACGAGCAGTTCTTC. It encodes CSVGRGNEQFF.

V gene TRBV20-1 combines with J gene TRBJ1-2; TRBD1 is a possible D gene (5 bases). Trimming took off 3 bases at V and 5 bases at J, with 19 bases between the two ends. This CDR3 spans 15 amino acids. CDR1 is DFQATT, CDR2 SNEGSKA, per germline (reference sequence). This CDR3 reads CSASARPEQVYGYTF. The CDR3 DNA sequence: TGCAGTGCTAGTGCCCGACCCGAACAGGTTTATGGCTACACCTTC.

The V and J genes are TRBV11-2 and TRBJ2-7; D is perhaps TRBD1 (5 bases). CDR1 and CDR2 from the germline V gene are SGHAT and FQNNGV. The CDR3 is made up of 15 amino acids. V was cut by 4 bases and J by 1 base, with 14 bases left in between. CDR3 sequence: CASSSGDSSSYEQYF. The CDR3 coding sequence is TGTGCCAGCAGCTCCGGAGACAGTTCATCCTACGAGCAGTACTTC.